This TCR beta chain was identified during a study of blood T cell repertoires in COVID-19. Under the authors' procedure: Amplification with reference gene primers provided the estimates of nucleated cell counts. The data were produced by immunoSEQ multiplex PCR, yet TCRdb's version contains in-frame clones alone and is incomplete. That table furnishes V, J and clone size, whereas the DNA furnished D and trimming. The sample includes around 18,000 clones, roughly nine tenths of them seen just once. Trimming stripped 5 bases from V and 1 base from J, with 8 bases between. Germline V gene lookup returns CDR1 SGHNT and CDR2 YENEEA. This CDR3 is 13 amino acids long.

This chain connects TRBV11-3 to TRBJ1-1; D uncertain. The sample taken for sequencing was peripheral blood. The sequence was obtained from a man between 60 and 75 years old with active COVID-19. The CDR3 region is CASSHDKNTEAFF. The CDR3 nucleotides are TGTGCCAGCAGCCATGACAAGAACACTGAAGCTTTCTTT. The full variable domain, its missing parts supplied by reference TRBV11-3 and TRBJ1-1, is EAGVVQSPRYKIIEKKQPVAFWCNPISGHNTLYWYLQNLGQGPELLIRYENEEAVDDSQLPKDRFSAERLKGVDSTLKIQPAELGDSAVYLCASSHDKNTEAFFGQGTRLTVV.